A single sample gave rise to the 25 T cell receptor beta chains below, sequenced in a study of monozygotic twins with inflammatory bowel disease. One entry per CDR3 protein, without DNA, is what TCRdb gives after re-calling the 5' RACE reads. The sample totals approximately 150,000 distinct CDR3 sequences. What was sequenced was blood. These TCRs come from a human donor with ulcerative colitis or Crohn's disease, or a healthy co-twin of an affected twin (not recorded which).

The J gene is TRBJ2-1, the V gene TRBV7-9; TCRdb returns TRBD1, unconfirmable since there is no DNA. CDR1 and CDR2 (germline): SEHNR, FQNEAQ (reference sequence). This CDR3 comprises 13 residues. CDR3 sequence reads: CASSKGRANEQFF.

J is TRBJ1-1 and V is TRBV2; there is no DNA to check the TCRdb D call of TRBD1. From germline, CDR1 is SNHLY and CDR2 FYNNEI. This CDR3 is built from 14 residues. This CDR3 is CASSGQGALTEAFF.

This CDR3 is CASSPQATDTQYF. The V gene is TRBV7-2, the J gene TRBJ2-3. CDR3 length: 13 amino acids. Germline values: CDR1 SGHTA, CDR2 FQGNSA. Variable domain in full (rest from reference TRBV7-2 and TRBJ2-3): GAGVSQSPSNKVTEKGKDVELRCDPISGHTALYWYRQSLGQGLEFLIYFQGNSAPDKSGLPSDRFSAERTGGSVSTLTIQRTQQEDSAVYLCASSPQATDTQYFGPGTRLTVL.

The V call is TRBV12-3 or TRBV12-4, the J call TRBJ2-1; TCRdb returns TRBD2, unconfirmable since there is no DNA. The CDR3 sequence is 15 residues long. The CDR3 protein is CASSLGTTPRNEQFF.

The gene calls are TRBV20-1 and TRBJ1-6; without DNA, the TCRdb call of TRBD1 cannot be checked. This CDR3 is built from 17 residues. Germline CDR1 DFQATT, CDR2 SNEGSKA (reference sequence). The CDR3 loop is CSASRYDSHSYNSPLHF.

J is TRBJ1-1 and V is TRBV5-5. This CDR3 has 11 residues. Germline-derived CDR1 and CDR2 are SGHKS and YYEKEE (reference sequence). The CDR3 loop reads CASSGHTEAFF.

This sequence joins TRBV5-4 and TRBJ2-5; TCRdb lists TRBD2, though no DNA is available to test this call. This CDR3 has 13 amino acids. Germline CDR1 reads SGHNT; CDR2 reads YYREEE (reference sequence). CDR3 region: CASSPEGLETQYF.

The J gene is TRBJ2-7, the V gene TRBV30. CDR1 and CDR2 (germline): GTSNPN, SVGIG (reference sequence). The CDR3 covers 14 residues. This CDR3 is CAWKVSVYGHEQYF.

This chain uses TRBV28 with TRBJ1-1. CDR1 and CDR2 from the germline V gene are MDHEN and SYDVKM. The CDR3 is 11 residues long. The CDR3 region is CASSFTTEAFF.

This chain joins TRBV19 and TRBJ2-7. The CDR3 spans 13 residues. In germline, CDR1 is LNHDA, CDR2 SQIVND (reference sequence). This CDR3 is CASSIDNGYEQYF. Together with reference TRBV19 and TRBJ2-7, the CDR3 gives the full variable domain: DGGITQSPKYLFRKEGQNVTLSCEQNLNHDAMYWYRQDPGQGLRLIYYSQIVNDFQKGDIAEGYSVSREKKESFPLTVTSAQKNPTAFYLCASSIDNGYEQYFGPGTRLTVT.

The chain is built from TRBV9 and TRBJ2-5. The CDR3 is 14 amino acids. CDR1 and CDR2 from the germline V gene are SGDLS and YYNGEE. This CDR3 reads CASSVGQIQETQYF.

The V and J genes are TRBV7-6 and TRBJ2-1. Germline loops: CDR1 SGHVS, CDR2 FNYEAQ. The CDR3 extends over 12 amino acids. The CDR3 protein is CASSLFAYEQFF. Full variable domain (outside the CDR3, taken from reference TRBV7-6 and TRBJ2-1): GAGVSQSPRYKVTKRGQDVALRCDPISGHVSLYWYRQALGQGPEFLTYFNYEAQQDKSGLPNDRFSAERPEGSISTLTIQRTEQRDSAMYRCASSLFAYEQFFGPGTRLTVL.

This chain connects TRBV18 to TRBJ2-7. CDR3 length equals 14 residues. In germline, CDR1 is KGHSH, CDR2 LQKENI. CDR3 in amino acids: CASSPRGVDYEQYF.

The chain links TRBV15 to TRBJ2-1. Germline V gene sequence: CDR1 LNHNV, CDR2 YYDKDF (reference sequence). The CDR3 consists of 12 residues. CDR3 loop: CATSSIYNEQFF.

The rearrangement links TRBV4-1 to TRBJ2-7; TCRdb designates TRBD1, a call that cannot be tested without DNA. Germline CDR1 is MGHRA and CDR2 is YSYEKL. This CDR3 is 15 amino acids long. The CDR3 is CASSQEAGQTYEQYF.

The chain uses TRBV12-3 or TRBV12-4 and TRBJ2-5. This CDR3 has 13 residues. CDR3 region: CASTVGRRETQYF.

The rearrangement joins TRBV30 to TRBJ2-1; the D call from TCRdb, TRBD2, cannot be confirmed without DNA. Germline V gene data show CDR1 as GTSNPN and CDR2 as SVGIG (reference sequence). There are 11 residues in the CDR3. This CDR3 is CAWSVLSSQFF.

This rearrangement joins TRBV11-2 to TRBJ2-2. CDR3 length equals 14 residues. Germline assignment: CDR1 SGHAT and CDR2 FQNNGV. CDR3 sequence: CASSPNAGTGELFF.

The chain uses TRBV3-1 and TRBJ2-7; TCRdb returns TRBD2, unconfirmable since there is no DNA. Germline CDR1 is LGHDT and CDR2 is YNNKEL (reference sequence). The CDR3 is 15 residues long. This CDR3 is CASSPGTSGEYEQYF.

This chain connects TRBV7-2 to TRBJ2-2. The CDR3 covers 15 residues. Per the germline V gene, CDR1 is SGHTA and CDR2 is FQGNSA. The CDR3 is CASSLGGSNTGELFF.

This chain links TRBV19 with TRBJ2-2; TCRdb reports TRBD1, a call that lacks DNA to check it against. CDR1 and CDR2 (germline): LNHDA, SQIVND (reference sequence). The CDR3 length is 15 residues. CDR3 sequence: CAITGTYANTGELFF. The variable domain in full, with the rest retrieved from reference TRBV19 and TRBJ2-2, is DGGITQSPKYLFRKEGQNVTLSCEQNLNHDAMYWYRQDPGQGLRLIYYSQIVNDFQKGDIAEGYSVSREKKESFPLTVTSAQKNPTAFYLCAITGTYANTGELFFGEGSRLTVL.

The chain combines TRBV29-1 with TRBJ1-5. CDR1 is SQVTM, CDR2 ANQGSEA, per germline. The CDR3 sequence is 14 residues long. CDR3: CSVGEREAGQPQHF.

CDR3 protein: CSARRGEANTGELFF. The chain uses TRBV20-1 and TRBJ2-2; lacking DNA, the TRBD1 call made by TCRdb goes unchecked. Germline lookup yields CDR1 DFQATT and CDR2 SNEGSKA (reference sequence). CDR3 size: 15 residues.

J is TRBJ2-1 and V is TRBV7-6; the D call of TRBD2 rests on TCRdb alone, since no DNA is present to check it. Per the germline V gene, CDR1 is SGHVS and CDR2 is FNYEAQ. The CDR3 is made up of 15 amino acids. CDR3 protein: CASSPTSGGDNEQFF.

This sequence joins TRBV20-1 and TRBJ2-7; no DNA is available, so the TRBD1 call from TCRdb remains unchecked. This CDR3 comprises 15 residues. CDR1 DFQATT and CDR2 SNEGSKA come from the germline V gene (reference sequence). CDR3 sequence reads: CSARDEGGDYYEQYF.